A single sample gave rise to the 8 T cell receptor beta chains below, sequenced in a study of regulatory T cells in long-lasting Graves disease. Construction of the TCR beta libraries employed iRepertoire HTBI primers in conjunction with Arm-PCR of CDR3 regions. TCRdb re-called the multiplex PCR reads through MiXCR, storing one row per CDR3 protein. The sample holds roughly 380,000 distinct CDR3 sequences, around 16% seen once. Time point defined: newly diagnosed GD, antithyroid drugs for less than 3 months. Generation of the TCR library employed RNA extracted from PBMCs. This sample comprised peripheral blood mononuclear cells (PBMCs), obtained at new diagnosis, from a patient treated with antithyroid drugs. The source of these receptors is a female donor with Graves disease.

This clonotype was seen many times. CDR3 in amino acids: CASSLLADTQYF. The CDR3 nucleotides read TGTGCCAGCAGTTTGTTAGCAGATACGCAGTATTTT. The rearrangement links TRBV28 to TRBJ2-3, with D unclear. V lost 3 bases to trimming and J lost 4 bases, with 5 bases between them. The CDR3 totals 12 residues. Germline V lookup: CDR1 MDHEN, CDR2 SYDVKM. Based on the CDR3 plus reference TRBV28 and TRBJ2-3, the full variable domain is DVKVTQSSRYLVKRTGEKVFLECVQDMDHENMFWYRQDPGLGLRLIYFSYDVKMKEKGDIPEGYSVSREKKERFSLILESASTNQTSMYLCASSLLADTQYFGPGTRLTVL.

This clonotype was detected ten times or more. The genes are TRBV11-2 and TRBJ1-2; a possible D gene is TRBD1 (6 bases). Germline V lookup: CDR1 SGHAT, CDR2 FQNNGV. The CDR3 length is 16 residues. Trimming stripped 4 bases from V and 4 bases from J, with 19 bases between. In DNA form, the CDR3 reads TGTGCCAGCAGCTCTTACCGGGACAAACAAACCTATGGCTACACCTTC. It encodes CASSSYRDKQTYGYTF. The entire variable domain, with the rest obtained from reference TRBV11-2 and TRBJ1-2, is as follows: EAGVAQSPRYKIIEKRQSVAFWCNPISGHATLYWYQQILGQGPKLLIQFQNNGVVDDSQLPKDRFSAERLKGVDSTLKIQPAKLEDSAVYLCASSSYRDKQTYGYTFGSGTRLTVV.

This clonotype was detected many times. The chain combines TRBV12-3 or TRBV12-4 with TRBJ1-2, with 10 positions matching TRBD1. The CDR3 length is 14 residues. V was pared by 7 bases and J by 7 bases, with 9 bases of the junction left unmatched. CDR3 region: CASTLTGGESGYTF. The DNA for the CDR3 is TGTGCCAGCACCCTGACAGGGGGCGAGAGTGGCTACACCTTC.

The V gene is TRBV28, the J gene TRBJ1-5, with 8 bases aligning to TRBD1. Germline-derived CDR1 and CDR2 are MDHEN and SYDVKM. Trimming removed 6 bases from V and 3 bases from J; junction bases left unmatched: 7. The CDR3 runs 15 residues. DNA for the CDR3: TGTGCCAGCAGCCCGACAGGGGCCCTCAATCAGCCCCAGCATTTT. Amino acids: CASSPTGALNQPQHF.

This clonotype was seen a few times. This chain joins TRBV7-9 and TRBJ1-1; D is unresolved. Per the germline V gene, CDR1 is SEHNR and CDR2 is FQNEAQ (reference sequence). The V end lost 2 bases, the J end lost 7 bases, and 11 bases lay between the germline ends. This CDR3 is 13 amino acids long. CDR3 DNA: TGTGCCAGCAGCTTAAGCGACCCCGATGAAGCTTTCTTT. Translated, it gives CASSLSDPDEAFF.

On this clonotype: A junction end diverges from the germline sequence, so it may reflect a read error. The chain links TRBV19 to TRBJ1-1; D unresolved. CDR3 length equals 15 residues. The germline V gene encodes CDR1 LNHDA and CDR2 SQIVND (reference sequence). CDR3 in amino acids: CTSSPPAVMNTEAFF. CDR3 coding DNA: TGTACCAGTAGTCCACCGGCCGTGATGAACACTGAAGCTTTCTTT.

This clonotype was counted many times. The chain has TRBV20-1 and TRBJ2-1; 10 nucleotides match TRBD2. The V gene's germline CDR1 is DFQATT and CDR2 SNEGSKA (reference sequence). The CDR3 covers 16 residues. Trimming at V came to 3 bases and at J to 10 bases, leaving 15 bases not matched to a gene. The CDR3: CSASWSWDSGGNEQFF. CDR3 sequence (DNA): TGCAGTGCTAGTTGGTCTTGGGATAGCGGGGGGAACGAGCAGTTCTTC.

The table lists this clonotype with many counts. The chain uses TRBV12-3 or TRBV12-4 and TRBJ2-5, with 12 bases lining up with TRBD2. With 7 bases clipped from V and 9 bases from J, the junction kept 9 bases outside the gene matches. CDR3 size: 14 residues. The CDR3 loop is CASTASGRALSQYF. The CDR3 DNA reads as TGTGCCAGCACTGCTAGCGGGAGGGCCTTGTCCCAGTACTTC.